The 20 T cell receptor beta chains given below trace back to one sample, sequenced in a study of T-cell memory formation after mild COVID-19. TCRdb independently ran MiXCR on the 5' RACE reads; one entry per CDR3 protein. The table records about 130,000 distinct CDR3 sequences, over 15% of them present only once. Specimen: PBMCs or a T cell subset sorted from them (not recorded which). The receptors originated from a man between 18 and 35 years old who had mild COVID-19 (a few samples of this study predate the infection). Cell type and time point are not known.

This rearrangement joins TRBV28 to TRBJ2-7, with no clear D. CDR3 length: 14 amino acids. Trimming pared 2 bases from V and 0 bases from J, leaving 8 bases between. Germline CDR1 MDHEN, CDR2 SYDVKM. As DNA, the CDR3 is TGTGCCAGCAGTTTACGATATAGCTCCTACGAGCAGTACGTC. Its protein is CASSLRYSSYEQYV.

The chain carries TRBV23-1 and TRBJ2-7; 8 bases are a match to TRBD1. TRBV23-1 is labeled an ORF, and its function is uncertain. J was trimmed by 6 bases and V by 7 bases; bases with no gene match: 14. CDR3 size: 15 residues. CDR3 region: CASILRTGKAREQYV. The CDR3 DNA is TGCGCCAGCATACTACGGACAGGGAAAGCGCGCGAGCAGTACGTC.

This clonotype was found a few times. The genes are TRBV5-1 and TRBJ1-2; TRBD1 is a possible D gene (6 bases). Germline V gene sequence: CDR1 SGHRS, CDR2 YFSETQ. Trimming took off 6 bases at V and 6 bases at J, with 12 bases between the two ends. The CDR3 covers 12 residues. The CDR3 DNA follows: TGCGCCAGCACGGCCCAGGGGAATGGCTACACCTTC. Its protein is CASTAQGNGYTF.

CDR3 DNA: TGCGCCAGCAGCTCGGCTGGGGACTATGGCTACACCTTC. As protein: CASSSAGDYGYTF. The genes are TRBV5-1 and TRBJ1-2; D is undetermined. Germline V gives CDR1 SGHRS, CDR2 YFSETQ. The CDR3 is made up of 13 amino acids. The germline V and J ends were trimmed by 3 bases and 3 bases, with 9 bases remaining between them.

J is TRBJ2-4 and V is TRBV7-2; the match to TRBD2 covers 11 bases. CDR3 length equals 16 residues. The germline CDR1 and CDR2 sequences are SGHTA and FQGNSA. J was trimmed by 0 bases and V by 5 bases; bases with no gene match: 3. The chain's CDR3 is CASSPSGGLAKNIQYF. The CDR3 coding sequence is TGTGCCAGCAGCCCTAGCGGGGGGTTAGCCAAAAACATTCAGTACTTC. Supplemented by reference TRBV7-2 and TRBJ2-4, the full variable domain reads GAGVSQSPSNKVTEKGKDVELRCDPISGHTALYWYRQSLGQGLEFLIYFQGNSAPDKSGLPSDRFSAERTGGSVSTLTIQRTQQEDSAVYLCASSPSGGLAKNIQYFGAGTRLSVL.

This clonotype has more than one count but fewer than ten. This chain links TRBV24-1 with TRBJ2-3; D gene uncertain. Germline CDR1 KGHDR, CDR2 SFDVKD. There are 11 residues in the CDR3. The V end lost 7 bases, the J end lost 4 bases, and 5 bases lay between the germline ends. CDR3 protein: CATSLADTQYF. Here the CDR3 DNA reads TGTGCCACCAGCCTAGCAGATACGCAGTATTTT.

The CDR3: CASIFRDRVHYGYTF. The CDR3 DNA is TGTGCCAGCATCTTCCGGGACCGAGTACACTATGGCTACACCTTC. The chain couples TRBV5-8 to TRBJ1-2; D may be TRBD1 (5 bases). Germline lookup yields CDR1 SGHTS and CDR2 YDEGEE. The CDR3 extends over 15 amino acids. The germline V and J ends were trimmed by 6 bases and 3 bases, with 18 bases remaining between them.

This clonotype was seen a few times. This chain links TRBV6-5 with TRBJ1-5; perhaps TRBD1 as D (5 bases). This CDR3 is built from 13 residues. Per the germline V gene, CDR1 is MNHEY and CDR2 is SVGAGI. Trimming removed 8 bases from V and 5 bases from J, with 13 bases in between. The CDR3 protein is CASRRGRDQPQHF. The CDR3 nucleotides are TGTGCCAGCCGCCGGGGCCGGGATCAGCCCCAGCATTTT.

This clonotype was found a few times. The chain employs TRBV4-1 and TRBJ1-1; D is undetermined. The germline V gene encodes CDR1 MGHRA and CDR2 YSYEKL. Trimming took off 5 bases at V and 0 bases at J, with 13 bases between the two ends. The CDR3 spans 15 residues. The CDR3 protein is CASSSLASLNTEAFF. Written as DNA, the CDR3 is TGCGCCAGCAGCTCCCTCGCCAGCCTGAACACTGAAGCTTTCTTT.

The rearrangement joins TRBV29-1 to TRBJ2-7, with 9 bases matching TRBD1. The V gene's germline CDR1 is SQVTM and CDR2 ANQGSEA. This CDR3 spans 15 amino acids. Unmatched junction bases numbered 9, after V lost 0 bases and J lost 6 bases. The CDR3 loop is CSVEEPPGQGGEQYF. The DNA of the CDR3 is TGCAGCGTTGAAGAGCCCCCGGGACAGGGTGGCGAGCAGTACTTC.

The chain employs TRBV5-1 and TRBJ1-1, with D perhaps TRBD1 (5 bases). CDR1 is SGHRS, CDR2 YFSETQ, per germline. The V and J ends lost 4 bases and 1 base respectively, with 14 bases between them. The CDR3 is 15 residues long. CDR3 nucleotides: TGCGCCAGCAGCCCAGGGAATCCCGCGAACACTGAAGCTTTCTTT. Translated, it gives CASSPGNPANTEAFF.

There are a few counts of this clonotype. This chain links TRBV19 with TRBJ2-7, with TRBD2 as a possible D gene (5 bases). Germline V lookup: CDR1 LNHDA, CDR2 SQIVND (reference sequence). The CDR3 has 14 amino acids. Deletions cut 6 bases from V and 3 bases from J, with 15 bases between. CDR3 amino acids: CASSNTGIRYEQYF. CDR3 nucleotide sequence: TGTGCCAGTAGCAATACCGGGATCCGCTACGAGCAGTACTTC.

This clonotype has only a few counts. The genes are TRBV5-1 and TRBJ2-7, with TRBD2 as a possible D gene (5 bases). V dropped 4 bases and J dropped 2 bases, with 16 bases sitting between them. From germline, CDR1 is SGHRS and CDR2 YFSETQ. The CDR3 spans 15 residues. CDR3 region: CASSPDPSGTYEQYV. The CDR3 DNA sequence: TGCGCCAGCAGCCCGGACCCCTCCGGGACCTACGAGCAGTACGTC.

The chain has TRBV12-3 or TRBV12-4 and TRBJ2-4; TRBD1 aligns across 7 bases. This CDR3 spans 12 amino acids. The trim removed 6 bases at V and 11 bases at J, leaving 7 bases unmatched. CDR3 bases: TGTGCCAGCAGCCGGGACAGTACCCTTCAGTACTTC. This translates into CASSRDSTLQYF.

In its sample, this clonotype was seen a few times. J is TRBJ2-7 and V is TRBV12-3 or TRBV12-4; TRBD1 aligns across 8 bases. The CDR3 has 15 amino acids. The trim removed 5 bases at V and 4 bases at J, leaving 10 bases unmatched. CDR3 residues: CASSPRQGAWYEQYF. The DNA of the CDR3 is TGTGCCAGCAGTCCTAGGCAGGGGGCCTGGTACGAGCAGTACTTC.

This chain uses TRBV25-1 with TRBJ1-2; 7 bases align to TRBD1. After removal of 0 bases from V and 6 bases from J, the junction contained 4 bases not matched to a gene. Per germline, CDR1 MGHDK and CDR2 SYGVNS. The length of the CDR3 is 14 residues. CDR3 nucleotides: TGTGCCAGCAGTGAATATGCCGACAGGGATGGCTACACCTTC. Protein product: CASSEYADRDGYTF.

This clonotype was counted only a few times. The gene calls are TRBV15 and TRBJ2-5, with 8 nucleotides matching TRBD2. This CDR3 is built from 16 residues. Germline V lookup: CDR1 LNHNV, CDR2 YYDKDF (reference sequence). With 2 bases clipped from V and 1 base from J, the junction kept 6 bases outside the gene matches. CDR3 sequence reads: CATSRSPGGAQETQYF. CDR3 DNA sequence: TGTGCCACCAGCAGATCTCCCGGGGGGGCCCAAGAGACCCAGTACTTC.

This sequence joins TRBV4-3 and TRBJ2-3; D is unresolved. The germline gives CDR1 LGHNA, CDR2 YSLEER. This CDR3 is built from 17 residues. V lost 4 bases to trimming and J lost 0 bases, with 17 bases between them. CDR3 bases: TGCGCCAGCAGCCTGCTCCCTCGAGCGAAGAGCACAGATACGCAGTATTTT. It encodes CASSLLPRAKSTDTQYF.

The V gene is TRBV14, the J gene TRBJ2-5; TRBD1 aligns across 8 bases. The germline gives CDR1 SGHDN, CDR2 FVKESK. The V segment lost 3 bases and the J segment 4 bases; nucleotides outside the gene matches: 7. The CDR3 spans 15 residues. CDR3: CASSQGTGRGETQYF. The DNA for the CDR3 is TGTGCCAGCAGCCAGGGGACAGGCCGAGGAGAGACCCAGTACTTC.

The rearrangement links TRBV11-2 to TRBJ2-1; D is ambiguous. V gave up 6 bases and J gave up 4 bases, with 10 bases separating them. Germline CDR1 and CDR2: SGHAT and FQNNGV. This CDR3 comprises 13 residues. The CDR3 sequence: CASSQDKYNEQFF. CDR3 nucleotides: TGTGCCAGCAGTCAAGACAAGTACAATGAGCAGTTCTTC. The entire variable domain, with the rest obtained from reference TRBV11-2 and TRBJ2-1, is as follows: EAGVAQSPRYKIIEKRQSVAFWCNPISGHATLYWYQQILGQGPKLLIQFQNNGVVDDSQLPKDRFSAERLKGVDSTLKIQPAKLEDSAVYLCASSQDKYNEQFFGPGTRLTVL.